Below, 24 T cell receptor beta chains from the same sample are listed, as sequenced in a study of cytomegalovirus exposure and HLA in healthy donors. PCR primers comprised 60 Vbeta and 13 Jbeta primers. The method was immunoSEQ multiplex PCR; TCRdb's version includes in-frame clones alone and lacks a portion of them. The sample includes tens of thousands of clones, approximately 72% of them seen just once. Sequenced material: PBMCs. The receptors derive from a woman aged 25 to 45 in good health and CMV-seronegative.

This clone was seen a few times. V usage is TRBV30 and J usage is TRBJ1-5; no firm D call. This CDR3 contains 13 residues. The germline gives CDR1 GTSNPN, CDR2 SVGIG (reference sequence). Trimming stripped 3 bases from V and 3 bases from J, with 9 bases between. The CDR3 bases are TGTGCCTGGAGCAAGACTAACAATCAGCCCCAGCATTTT. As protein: CAWSKTNNQPQHF.

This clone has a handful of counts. CDR3 bases: TGTGCCAGCGCTGGGCAGGGGGAGAACACCGGGGAGCTGTTTTTT. Its protein product is CASAGQGENTGELFF. The chain recombines TRBV6-1 with TRBJ2-2; 7 nucleotides align to TRBD1. This CDR3 contains 15 residues. Trimming at V came to 8 bases and at J to 1 base, leaving 7 bases not matched to a gene. The germline V gene encodes CDR1 MNHNS and CDR2 SASEGT.

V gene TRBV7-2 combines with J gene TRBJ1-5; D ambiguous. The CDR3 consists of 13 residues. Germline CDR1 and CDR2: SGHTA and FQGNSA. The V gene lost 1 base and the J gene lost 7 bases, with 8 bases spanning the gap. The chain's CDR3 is CASSLDRGQPQHF. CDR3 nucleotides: TGTGCCAGCAGCTTAGACAGAGGGCAGCCCCAGCATTTT.

As DNA, the CDR3 is TGTGCCAGCAGCCAGACCGTATTTGGGGCCTCCACTGAAGCTTTCTTT. Translation gives CASSQTVFGASTEAFF. The chain uses TRBV14 and TRBJ1-1; the D gene is possibly TRBD1 (5 bases). CDR3 length: 16 residues. V lost 3 bases, J lost 4 bases, and 18 bases lay in between. Germline V lookup: CDR1 SGHDN, CDR2 FVKESK.

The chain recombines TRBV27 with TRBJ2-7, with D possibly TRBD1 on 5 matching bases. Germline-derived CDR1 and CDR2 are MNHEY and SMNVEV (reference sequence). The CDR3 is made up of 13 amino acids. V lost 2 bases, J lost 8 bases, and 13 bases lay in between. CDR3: CASSLGARVQQYF. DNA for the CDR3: TGTGCCAGCAGTTTAGGGGCCCGGGTTCAGCAGTACTTC.

The CDR3 reads CASMKGQTNEKLFF. The CDR3 bases are TGTGCCAGCATGAAGGGACAGACTAATGAAAAACTGTTTTTT. The chain joins TRBV7-9 to TRBJ1-4, with TRBD1 matching over 7 bases. In germline, CDR1 is SEHNR, CDR2 FQNEAQ (reference sequence). With V trimmed by 7 bases and J by 2 bases, 4 bases remained unmatched. CDR3 length: 14 residues.

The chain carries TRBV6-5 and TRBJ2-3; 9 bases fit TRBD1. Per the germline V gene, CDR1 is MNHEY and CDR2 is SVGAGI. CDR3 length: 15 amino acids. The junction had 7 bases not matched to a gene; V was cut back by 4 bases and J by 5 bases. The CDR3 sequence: CASSSPQGAEDTQYF. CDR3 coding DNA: TGTGCCAGCAGTTCCCCACAGGGGGCGGAAGATACGCAGTATTTT.

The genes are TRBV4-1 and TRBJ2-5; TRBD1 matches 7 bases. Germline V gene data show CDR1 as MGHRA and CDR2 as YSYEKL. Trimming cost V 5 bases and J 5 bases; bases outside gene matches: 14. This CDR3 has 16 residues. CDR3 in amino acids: CASSDTWTGQGETQYF. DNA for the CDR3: TGCGCCAGCAGCGATACGTGGACAGGTCAGGGGGAGACCCAGTACTTC.

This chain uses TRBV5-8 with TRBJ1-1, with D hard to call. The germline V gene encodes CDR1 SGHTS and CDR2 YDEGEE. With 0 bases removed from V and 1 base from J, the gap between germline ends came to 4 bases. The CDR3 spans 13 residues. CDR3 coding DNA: TGTGCCAGCAGCTTGGTCAAGAACACTGAAGCTTTCTTT. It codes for CASSLVKNTEAFF.

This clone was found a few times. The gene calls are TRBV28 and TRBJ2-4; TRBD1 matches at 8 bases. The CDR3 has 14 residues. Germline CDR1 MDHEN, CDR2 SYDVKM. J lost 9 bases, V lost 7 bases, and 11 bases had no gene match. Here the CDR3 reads CASNRQGASGIQYF. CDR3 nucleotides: TGTGCCAGCAACAGGCAGGGGGCGAGTGGCATTCAGTACTTC. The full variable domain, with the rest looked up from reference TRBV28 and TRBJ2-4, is DVKVTQSSRYLVKRTGEKVFLECVQDMDHENMFWYRQDPGLGLRLIYFSYDVKMKEKGDIPEGYSVSREKKERFSLILESASTNQTSMYLCASNRQGASGIQYFGAGTRLSVL.

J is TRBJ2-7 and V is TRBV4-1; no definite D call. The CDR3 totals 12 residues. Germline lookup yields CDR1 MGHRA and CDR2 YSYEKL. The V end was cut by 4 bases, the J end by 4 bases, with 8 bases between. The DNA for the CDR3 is TGCGCCAGCAGCCGTAATGTATACGAGCAGTACTTC. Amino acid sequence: CASSRNVYEQYF.

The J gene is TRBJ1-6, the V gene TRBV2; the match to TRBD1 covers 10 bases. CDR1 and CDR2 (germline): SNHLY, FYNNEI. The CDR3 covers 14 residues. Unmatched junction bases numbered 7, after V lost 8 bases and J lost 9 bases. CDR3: CASRPRTGGSPLHF. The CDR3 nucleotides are TGTGCCAGCCGCCCCCGGACAGGGGGTTCACCCCTCCACTTT.

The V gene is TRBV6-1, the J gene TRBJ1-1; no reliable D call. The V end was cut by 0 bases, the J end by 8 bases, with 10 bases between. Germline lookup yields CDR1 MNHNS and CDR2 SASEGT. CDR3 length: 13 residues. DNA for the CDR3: TGTGCCAGCAGTGAAGCGTTTCCATTGGAAGCTTTCTTT. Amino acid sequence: CASSEAFPLEAFF.

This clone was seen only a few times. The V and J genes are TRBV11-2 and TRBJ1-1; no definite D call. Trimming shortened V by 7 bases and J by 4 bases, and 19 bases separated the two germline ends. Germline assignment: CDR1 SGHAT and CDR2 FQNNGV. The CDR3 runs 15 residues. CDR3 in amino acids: CASTRVSSGTTEAFF. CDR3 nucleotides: TGTGCCAGCACCCGAGTCAGCTCAGGAACCACTGAAGCTTTCTTT.

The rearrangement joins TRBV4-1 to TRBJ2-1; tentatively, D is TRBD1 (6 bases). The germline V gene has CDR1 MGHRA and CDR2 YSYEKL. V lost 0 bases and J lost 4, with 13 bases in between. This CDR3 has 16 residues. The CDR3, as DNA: TGCGCCAGCAGCCAAGAAGCAGGGGCAATATACAATGAGCAGTTCTTC. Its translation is CASSQEAGAIYNEQFF.

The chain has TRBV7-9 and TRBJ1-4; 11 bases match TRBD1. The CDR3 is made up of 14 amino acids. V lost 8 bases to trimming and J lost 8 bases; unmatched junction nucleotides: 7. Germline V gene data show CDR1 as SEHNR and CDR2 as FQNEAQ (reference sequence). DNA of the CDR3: TGTGCCAGCGCCCCGGGGACAGGGGGAGAAAAACTGTTTTTT. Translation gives CASAPGTGGEKLFF.

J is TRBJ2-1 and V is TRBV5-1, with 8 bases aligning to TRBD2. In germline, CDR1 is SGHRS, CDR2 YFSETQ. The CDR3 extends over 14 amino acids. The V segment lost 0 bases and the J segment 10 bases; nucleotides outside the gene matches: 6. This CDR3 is CASSLAGSSGEQFF. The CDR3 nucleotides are TGCGCCAGCAGCTTGGCGGGGTCTAGCGGGGAGCAGTTCTTC.

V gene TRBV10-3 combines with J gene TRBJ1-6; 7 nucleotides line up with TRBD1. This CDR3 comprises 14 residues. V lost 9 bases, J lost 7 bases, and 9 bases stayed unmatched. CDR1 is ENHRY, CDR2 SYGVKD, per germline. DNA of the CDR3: TGTGCCATGTCGCGAGGGGGCGAGAATTCACCCCTCCACTTT. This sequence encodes CAMSRGGENSPLHF.

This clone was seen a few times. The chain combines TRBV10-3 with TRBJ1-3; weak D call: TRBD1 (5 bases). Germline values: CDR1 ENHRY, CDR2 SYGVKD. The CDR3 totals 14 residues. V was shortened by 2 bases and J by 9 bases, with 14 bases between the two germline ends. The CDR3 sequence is CAISEVQGSGTIYF. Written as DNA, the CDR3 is TGTGCCATCAGTGAGGTGCAGGGCTCGGGCACCATATATTTT.

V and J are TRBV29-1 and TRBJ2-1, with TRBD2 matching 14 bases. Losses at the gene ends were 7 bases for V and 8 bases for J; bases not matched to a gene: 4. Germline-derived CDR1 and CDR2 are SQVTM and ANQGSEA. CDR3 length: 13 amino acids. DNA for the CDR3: TGCAGCGCCCGACTAGCGGGAGGGTATGAGCAGTTCTTC. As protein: CSARLAGGYEQFF.

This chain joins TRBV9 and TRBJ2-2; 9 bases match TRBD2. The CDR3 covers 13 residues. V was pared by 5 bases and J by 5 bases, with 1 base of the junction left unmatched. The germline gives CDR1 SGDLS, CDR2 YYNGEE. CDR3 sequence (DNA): TGTGCCAGCAGGGCGGGGGGGACCGGGGAGCTGTTTTTT. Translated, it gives CASRAGGTGELFF. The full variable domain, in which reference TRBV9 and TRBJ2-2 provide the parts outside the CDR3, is DSGVTQTPKHLITATGQRVTLRCSPRSGDLSVYWYQQSLDQGLQFLIQYYNGEERAKGNILERFSAQQFPDLHSELNLSSLELGDSALYFCASRAGGTGELFFGEGSRLTVL.

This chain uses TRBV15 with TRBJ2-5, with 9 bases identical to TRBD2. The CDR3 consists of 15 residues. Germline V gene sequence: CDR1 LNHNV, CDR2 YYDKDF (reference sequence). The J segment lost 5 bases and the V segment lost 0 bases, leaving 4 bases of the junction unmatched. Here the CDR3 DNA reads TGTGCCACCAGCAGAGACCCTAGCGGGACGGAGACCCAGTACTTC. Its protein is CATSRDPSGTETQYF.

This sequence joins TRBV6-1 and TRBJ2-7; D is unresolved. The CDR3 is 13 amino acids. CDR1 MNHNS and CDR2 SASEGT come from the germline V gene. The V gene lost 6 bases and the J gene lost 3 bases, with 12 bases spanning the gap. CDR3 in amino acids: CASSQLPNYEQYF. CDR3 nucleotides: TGTGCCAGCAGCCAACTCCCCAACTACGAGCAGTACTTC.

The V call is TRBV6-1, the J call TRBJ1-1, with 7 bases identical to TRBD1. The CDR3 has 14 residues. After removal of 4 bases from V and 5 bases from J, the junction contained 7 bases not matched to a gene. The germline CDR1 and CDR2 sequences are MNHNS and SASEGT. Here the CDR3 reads CASSADRARTEAFF. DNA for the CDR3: TGTGCCAGCAGTGCTGACAGGGCCCGGACTGAAGCTTTCTTT.